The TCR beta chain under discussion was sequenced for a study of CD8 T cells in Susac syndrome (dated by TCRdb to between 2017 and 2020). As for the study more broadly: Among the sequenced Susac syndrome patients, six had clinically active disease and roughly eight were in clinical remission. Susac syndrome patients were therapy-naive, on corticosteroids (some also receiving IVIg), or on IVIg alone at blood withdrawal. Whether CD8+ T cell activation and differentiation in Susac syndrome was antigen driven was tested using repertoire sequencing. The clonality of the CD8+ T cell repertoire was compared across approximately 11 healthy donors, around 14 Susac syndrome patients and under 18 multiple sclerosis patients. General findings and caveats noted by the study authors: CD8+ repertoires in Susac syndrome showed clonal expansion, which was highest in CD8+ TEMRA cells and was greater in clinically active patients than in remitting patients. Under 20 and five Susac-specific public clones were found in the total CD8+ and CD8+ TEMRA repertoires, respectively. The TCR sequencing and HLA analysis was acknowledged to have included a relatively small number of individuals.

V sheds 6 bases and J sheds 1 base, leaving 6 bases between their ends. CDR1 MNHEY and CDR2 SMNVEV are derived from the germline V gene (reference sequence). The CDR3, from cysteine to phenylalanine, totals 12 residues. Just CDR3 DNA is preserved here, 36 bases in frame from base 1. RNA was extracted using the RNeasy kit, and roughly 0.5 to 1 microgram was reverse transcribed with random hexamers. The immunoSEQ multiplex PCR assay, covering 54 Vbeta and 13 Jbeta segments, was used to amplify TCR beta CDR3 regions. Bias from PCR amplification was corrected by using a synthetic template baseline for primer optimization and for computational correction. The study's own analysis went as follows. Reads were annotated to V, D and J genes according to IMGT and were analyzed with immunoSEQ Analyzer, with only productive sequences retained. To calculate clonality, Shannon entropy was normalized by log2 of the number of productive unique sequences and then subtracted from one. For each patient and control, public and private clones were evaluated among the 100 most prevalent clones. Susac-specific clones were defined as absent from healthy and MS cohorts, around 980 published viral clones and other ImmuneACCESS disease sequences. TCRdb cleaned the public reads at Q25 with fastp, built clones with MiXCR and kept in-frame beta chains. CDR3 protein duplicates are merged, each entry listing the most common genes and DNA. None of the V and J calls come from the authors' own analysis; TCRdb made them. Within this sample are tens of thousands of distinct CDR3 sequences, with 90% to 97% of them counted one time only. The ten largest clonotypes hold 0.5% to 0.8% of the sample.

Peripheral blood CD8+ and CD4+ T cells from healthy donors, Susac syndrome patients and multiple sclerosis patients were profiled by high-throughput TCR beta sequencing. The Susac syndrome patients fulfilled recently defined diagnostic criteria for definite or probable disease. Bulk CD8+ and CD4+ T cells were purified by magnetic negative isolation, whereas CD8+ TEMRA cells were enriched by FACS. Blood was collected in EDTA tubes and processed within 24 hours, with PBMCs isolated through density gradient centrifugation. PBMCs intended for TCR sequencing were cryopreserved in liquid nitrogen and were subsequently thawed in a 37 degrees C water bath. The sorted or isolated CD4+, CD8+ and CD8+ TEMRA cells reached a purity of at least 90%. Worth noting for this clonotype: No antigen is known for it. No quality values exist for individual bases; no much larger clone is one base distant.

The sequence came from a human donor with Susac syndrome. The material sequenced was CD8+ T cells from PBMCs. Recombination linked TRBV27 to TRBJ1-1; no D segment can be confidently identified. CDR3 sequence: CASRVGNTEAFF. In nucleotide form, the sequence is TGTGCCAGCAGGGTGGGGAACACTGAAGCTTTCTTT.